These 18 T cell receptor beta chains originate from one sample sequenced in a study of blood T cell repertoires in COVID-19. Only in-frame clones appear in the TCRdb table, and some are missing; sequencing was by immunoSEQ multiplex PCR. This table has around 330,000 clones, approximately 88% appearing once. Sequencing was carried out using PBMCs or T cells enriched from blood (not recorded which). These receptors all come from a man in his sixties who had recovered from COVID-19.

This chain joins TRBV24-1 and TRBJ1-5; D possibly corresponds to TRBD1 (6 bases). This CDR3 has 16 amino acids. Germline-derived CDR1 and CDR2 are KGHDR and SFDVKD. V was trimmed by 2 bases and J by 1 base, leaving 11 bases between them. As DNA, the CDR3 is TGTGCCACCAGTGATTCTCAGGGGTGGAGCAATCAGCCCCAGCATTTT. The encoded protein is CATSDSQGWSNQPQHF.

The CDR3 sequence: CASSPDSGRRNEQFF. The CDR3 nucleotides are TGCGCCAGCAGCCCCGATAGCGGTCGTCGCAATGAGCAGTTCTTC. The chain employs TRBV5-1 and TRBJ2-1, with a tentative D call TRBD2 (6 bases). Germline V gene lookup returns CDR1 SGHRS and CDR2 YFSETQ. The CDR3 length is 15 residues. Trimming left V 4 bases short and J 6 bases short, with 17 bases between.

This chain uses TRBV11-3 with TRBJ2-1, with D possibly being TRBD1 (8 bases). Germline V gives CDR1 SGHNT, CDR2 YENEEA. Trimming removed 0 bases at V and 4 bases at J, with 16 bases between. The CDR3 extends over 17 amino acids. CDR3 amino acids: CASSLDGQGGVYNEQFF. The DNA of the CDR3 is TGTGCCAGCAGCTTAGATGGACAGGGAGGGGTATACAATGAGCAGTTCTTC.

The chain combines TRBV29-1 with TRBJ2-1, with 12 positions matching TRBD2. The CDR3 totals 15 residues. Looked up from germline, CDR1 is SQVTM and CDR2 is ANQGSEA. V trimming: 6 bases; J trimming: 6 bases; junction bases outside the gene matches: 9. The CDR3 sequence is CSVVQLAGGVNEQFF. DNA of the CDR3: TGCAGCGTGGTCCAACTAGCGGGAGGAGTCAATGAGCAGTTCTTC.

This clone was observed a few times. V and J are TRBV5-1 and TRBJ2-2, with 7 bases aligning to TRBD1. CDR3 size: 14 residues. With 6 bases clipped from V and 5 bases from J, the junction kept 7 bases outside the gene matches. Germline V gene data show CDR1 as SGHRS and CDR2 as YFSETQ. The CDR3 DNA sequence: TGCGCCAGCACGAACCGACAGGGTACCGGGGAGCTGTTTTTT. This sequence encodes CASTNRQGTGELFF.

V gene TRBV2 combines with J gene TRBJ2-7; D possibly corresponds to TRBD1 (6 bases). CDR3 length equals 13 residues. The V gene lost 7 bases and the J gene lost 1 base, with 11 bases spanning the gap. Per the germline V gene, CDR1 is SNHLY and CDR2 is FYNNEI. The CDR3 DNA sequence: TGTGCCAGCAAAAGACAGGCTTCCTACGAGCAGTACTTC. Its translation: CASKRQASYEQYF.

This chain links TRBV28 with TRBJ1-6; D uncertain. This CDR3 has 15 amino acids. Germline V CDR1 and CDR2: MDHEN, SYDVKM. Trimming took 6 bases from V and 0 from J, leaving 9 bases between them. CDR3 sequence (DNA): TGTGCCAGCAGGCGGGATCGCTCCTATAATTCACCCCTCCACTTT. Its protein product is CASRRDRSYNSPLHF.

The rearrangement joins TRBV10-3 to TRBJ2-7; D ambiguous. CDR1 and CDR2 (germline): ENHRY, SYGVKD. V dropped 11 bases and J dropped 0 bases, with 17 bases sitting between them. The length of the CDR3 is 14 residues. CDR3 loop: CASSSGSSSYEQYF. CDR3 DNA sequence: TGTGCCTCCTCGTCCGGGTCCAGCTCCTACGAGCAGTACTTC.

The genes are TRBV20-1 and TRBJ1-6; perhaps TRBD1 as D (6 bases). V was cut by 3 bases and J by 8 bases, with 11 bases left in between. Germline CDR1 DFQATT, CDR2 SNEGSKA (reference sequence). The CDR3 is 13 residues long. The CDR3 here is CSASSGGHSPLHF. The CDR3, as DNA: TGCAGTGCTAGTTCCGGGGGGCATTCACCCCTCCACTTT.

This rearrangement joins TRBV6-5 to TRBJ1-2, with a possible D match to TRBD1 (6 bases). The V end lost 5 bases, the J end lost 7 bases, and 20 bases lay between the germline ends. Germline V gene sequence: CDR1 MNHEY, CDR2 SVGAGI. The CDR3 length is 15 residues. The CDR3 region has the DNA TGTGCCAGCAGTCTATTTAAAGGCAGGGGAGCTGGCTACACCTTC. Its translation is CASSLFKGRGAGYTF.

The chain joins TRBV12-5 to TRBJ2-1; 14 bases fit TRBD2. V lost 5 bases, J lost 9 bases, and 9 bases stayed unmatched. In germline, CDR1 is LGHNT, CDR2 FRNRAP. The CDR3 has 16 residues. CDR3 nucleotides: TGTGCTAGTGGTGCCCGACTAGCGGGAGGGTTGAGTGAGCAGTTCTTC. Translating it yields CASGARLAGGLSEQFF.

This clone has a single count. This chain uses TRBV5-1 with TRBJ2-5; TRBD2 matches 13 bases. In germline, CDR1 is SGHRS, CDR2 YFSETQ. The CDR3 contains 16 residues. V trimming: 4 bases; J trimming: 5 bases; junction bases outside the gene matches: 8. In nucleotides, the CDR3 is TGCGCCAGCAGCCCTTGGACTAGCGGGAGTTATGAGACCCAGTACTTC. It codes for CASSPWTSGSYETQYF. Drawing the rest from reference TRBV5-1 and TRBJ2-5, the complete variable domain is KAGVTQTPRYLIKTRGQQVTLSCSPISGHRSVSWYQQTPGQGLQFLFEYFSETQRNKGNFPGRFSGRQFSNSRSEMNVSTLELGDSALYLCASSPWTSGSYETQYFGPGTRLLVL.

This sequence joins TRBV6-5 and TRBJ1-1, with 9 bases aligning to TRBD1. With 5 bases clipped from V and 6 bases from J, the junction kept 10 bases outside the gene matches. The CDR3 runs 15 residues. The germline CDR1 and CDR2 sequences are MNHEY and SVGAGI. In nucleotides, the CDR3 is TGTGCCAGCAGTCCACGGACAGGGGAAGTTTCTGAAGCTTTCTTT. This encodes CASSPRTGEVSEAFF.

A single count supports this clone. This rearrangement joins TRBV5-4 to TRBJ2-5; D may be TRBD1 (5 bases). Germline assignment: CDR1 SGHNT and CDR2 YYREEE (reference sequence). Trimming took 2 bases from V and 1 from J, leaving 12 bases between them. The CDR3 extends over 15 amino acids. This CDR3 reads CASSLGTGIQETQYF. The CDR3 region has the DNA TGTGCCAGCAGCTTAGGCACAGGCATCCAAGAGACCCAGTACTTC. The full variable domain, in which reference TRBV5-4 and TRBJ2-5 provide the parts outside the CDR3, is ETGVTQSPTHLIKTRGQQVTLRCSSQSGHNTVSWYQQALGQGPQFIFQYYREEENGRGNFPPRFSGLQFPNYSSELNVNALELDDSALYLCASSLGTGIQETQYFGPGTRLLVL.

The chain links TRBV28 to TRBJ1-1; a weak D match, TRBD1 (6 bases). The CDR3 loop spans 16 amino acids. The ends were cut back, 1 base at V and 0 bases at J, with 12 bases in the middle. CDR1 MDHEN and CDR2 SYDVKM come from the germline V gene. The CDR3 DNA sequence: TGTGCCAGCAGTTTATCCCGGACAGATATGAACACTGAAGCTTTCTTT. It specifies CASSLSRTDMNTEAFF.

This sequence joins TRBV7-2 and TRBJ2-1, with unresolved D. The V and J ends lost 4 bases and 8 bases respectively, with 12 bases between them. Looked up from germline, CDR1 is SGHTA and CDR2 is FQGNSA. The CDR3 totals 13 residues. CDR3 region: CASSSSWVYEQFF. The CDR3 nucleotides read TGTGCCAGCAGCTCTAGTTGGGTTTATGAGCAGTTCTTC.

The V call is TRBV2, the J call TRBJ2-7; D gene unclear. The germline V and J ends were trimmed by 6 bases and 4 bases, with 7 bases remaining between them. CDR3 length: 11 residues. Germline V gives CDR1 SNHLY, CDR2 FYNNEI. For the CDR3, the DNA is TGTGCCAGCAGACAGAGTTACGAGCAGTACTTC. Its translation: CASRQSYEQYF. The whole variable domain, filled in from reference TRBV2 and TRBJ2-7, reads EPEVTQTPSHQVTQMGQEVILRCVPISNHLYFYWYRQILGQKVEFLVSFYNNEISEKSEIFDDQFSVERPDGSNFTLKIRSTKLEDSAMYFCASRQSYEQYFGPGTRLTVT.

This chain uses TRBV4-3 with TRBJ2-2; the D gene is possibly TRBD2 (5 bases). Germline V gene lookup returns CDR1 LGHNA and CDR2 YSLEER. The CDR3 runs to 18 residues. Trimming took 0 bases from V and 8 from J, leaving 22 bases between them. The CDR3 loop reads CASSQDWPDPGYGGELFF. In DNA form, the CDR3 reads TGCGCCAGCAGCCAAGATTGGCCGGACCCGGGGTACGGAGGGGAGCTGTTTTTT.